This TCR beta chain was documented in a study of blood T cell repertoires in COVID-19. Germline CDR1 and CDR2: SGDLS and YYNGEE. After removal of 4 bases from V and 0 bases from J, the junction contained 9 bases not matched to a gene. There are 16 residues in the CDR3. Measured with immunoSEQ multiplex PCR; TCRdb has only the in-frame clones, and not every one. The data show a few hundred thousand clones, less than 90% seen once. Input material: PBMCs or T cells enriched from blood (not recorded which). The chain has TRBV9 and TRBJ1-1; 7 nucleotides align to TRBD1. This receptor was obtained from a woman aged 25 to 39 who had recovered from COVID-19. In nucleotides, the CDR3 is TGTGCCAGCAGCCCTCATGTGGGACAGATGAACACTGAAGCTTTCTTT. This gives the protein CASSPHVGQMNTEAFF. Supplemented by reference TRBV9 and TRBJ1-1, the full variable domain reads DSGVTQTPKHLITATGQRVTLRCSPRSGDLSVYWYQQSLDQGLQFLIQYYNGEERAKGNILERFSAQQFPDLHSELNLSSLELGDSALYFCASSPHVGQMNTEAFFGQGTRLTVV.